A selection of T cell receptor beta chains follows, all from one sample in a study of blood T cells in healthy people across ages. TCRdb recomputed calls from the 5' RACE reads with MiXCR, one row per CDR3 protein. In the table there are 550,000 to 750,000 distinct CDR3 sequences, 20% to 25% of which are singletons. Sequencing input: blood. Receptors were obtained from a man in his 70s in good health. CDR3s include the opening cysteine and the closing phenylalanine or tryptophan. The D gene is left open where the match is weak. The listing skips clone size in some rows; elsewhere it reads once, few, many or a size class.

13 - few TRBJ1-1 TRBV7-9 CASSVQESTEAFF TGTGCCAGCAGCGTGCAGGAGAGCACTGAAGCTTTCTTT
14 TRBD2 - TRBJ2-3 TRBV6-5 CASRSGTSLDTQYF TGTGCCAGCAGATCCGGGACTAGCTTAGATACGCAGTATTTT
16 TRBD1 - TRBJ2-1 TRBV7-8 CASSTGTGHGWGEQFF TGTGCCAGCAGCACCGGGACAGGGCATGGGTGGGGTGAGCAGTTCTTC
13 TRBD1 many TRBJ2-3 TRBV10-3 CATTTGAGDTQYF TGTGCCACTACGACAGGGGCGGGAGATACGCAGTATTTT
19 TRBD2 - TRBJ2-3 TRBV12-3/TRBV12-4 CASSLFLGLAGITTDTQYF TGTGCCAGCAGTTTATTCCTGGGACTAGCGGGAATAACCACAGATACGCAGTATTTT
14 - once TRBJ1-1 TRBV29-1 CSVEDLSLNTEAFF TGCAGCGTTGAAGATCTCTCTCTGAACACTGAAGCTTTCTTT
14 - few TRBJ2-5 TRBV5-5 CASSLSWGRETQYF TGTGCCAGCAGCTTGTCTTGGGGACGAGAGACTCAGTACTTC
14 TRBD2 many TRBJ2-5 TRBV7-2 CASSLREGKKTQYF TGTGCCAGCAGCTTGAGGGAGGGAAAAAAGACCCAGTACTTC
13 TRBD1 few TRBJ2-2 TRBV29-1 CSVRTGSTGELFF TGCAGCGTTCGGACAGGATCCACCGGGGAGCTGTTTTTT
14 TRBD1 few TRBJ1-4 TRBV5-1 CASSLQGGYEKLFF TGCGCCAGCAGCTTGCAAGGGGGCTATGAAAAACTGTTTTTT
14 - - TRBJ2-4 TRBV12-3/TRBV12-4 CASSPPLAKNIQYF TGTGCCAGCAGTCCCCCTCTAGCCAAAAACATTCAGTACTTC
13 - few TRBJ2-5 TRBV27 CASSGHAQETQYF TGTGCCAGCTCCGGACACGCACAAGAGACCCAGTACTTC
12 TRBD1 - TRBJ1-1 TRBV6-6 CASNQQGLWAFF TGTGCCAGCAACCAACAGGGGCTGTGGGCTTTCTTT
13 TRBD1 - TRBJ1-1 TRBV29-1 CSVGRDRGTEAFF TGCAGCGTTGGAAGGGACAGGGGTACTGAAGCTTTCTTT
18 - - TRBJ1-5 TRBV4-1 CASSQIALTGSINQPQHF TGCGCCAGCAGCCAGATCGCGCTCACGGGGTCGATCAATCAGCCCCAGCATTTT
15 - - TRBJ2-4 TRBV6-5 CASSRLALAKNIQYF TGTGCCAGCAGTCGACTCGCCTTAGCCAAAAACATTCAGTACTTC
14 TRBD1 - TRBJ1-5 TRBV11-2 CASSPGQGAQPQHF TGTGCCAGCAGTCCGGGACAGGGGGCACAGCCCCAGCATTTT
13 - - TRBJ1-3 TRBV20-1 CSAWGGTGNTIYF TGCAGTGCTTGGGGTGGAACTGGAAACACCATATATTTT
14 - few TRBJ2-5 TRBV5-1 CASSPDSPQETQYF TGCGCCAGCAGCCCGGACTCCCCGCAAGAGACCCAGTACTTC
14 - - TRBJ2-3 TRBV27 CASSLTRGRDTQYF TGTGCCAGCAGTTTAACCCGGGGTCGAGATACGCAGTATTTT
13 TRBD1 - TRBJ2-2 TRBV20-1 CSASDRVTGELFF TGCAGTGCTAGTGACAGGGTCACCGGGGAGCTGTTTTTT
15 TRBD2 - TRBJ2-2 TRBV6-1 CASELGGILTGELFF TGTGCCAGCGAATTGGGAGGGATTTTGACCGGGGAGCTGTTTTTT
15 TRBD2 - TRBJ2-1 TRBV3-1 CASSQVLAGVNEQFF TGTGCCAGCAGCCAAGTCCTAGCGGGAGTAAATGAGCAGTTCTTC
16 TRBD2 - TRBJ2-7 TRBV7-2 CASSSRLAGGFREQYF TGTGCCAGCAGCTCCAGACTAGCGGGAGGTTTCCGCGAGCAGTACTTC
13 TRBD1 few TRBJ2-7 TRBV20-1 CSVRQGVGYEQYF TGCAGTGTTAGGCAGGGGGTGGGTTACGAGCAGTACTTC
12 TRBD1 - TRBJ2-7 TRBV5-6 CASSSRTGEQYF TGTGCCAGCAGCTCGAGGACAGGGGAGCAGTACTTC
11 - many TRBJ1-1 TRBV28 CASSPAGKAFF TGTGCCAGCAGCCCCGCCGGCAAAGCTTTCTTT
13 TRBD2 - TRBJ2-3 TRBV12-3/TRBV12-4 CASGGGGADAQYF TGTGCCAGCGGGGGGGGGGGAGCAGATGCGCAGTATTTT
14 TRBD2 many TRBJ2-1 TRBV10-3 CAISTSGSYNEQFF TGTGCCATCAGTACTAGCGGTTCCTACAATGAGCAGTTCTTC
16 - few TRBJ2-3 TRBV5-1 CASSMEGGAVPDTQYF TGCGCCAGCAGCATGGAAGGGGGAGCGGTCCCAGATACGCAGTATTTT
13 - once TRBJ1-1 TRBV14 CASSLTFNTEAFF TGTGCCAGCAGCCTAACGTTTAACACTGAAGCTTTCTTT
14 - - TRBJ2-1 TRBV29-1 CSVGAGSSYNEQFF TGCAGCGTCGGCGCAGGGAGCTCCTACAATGAGCAGTTCTTC
16 TRBD2 - TRBJ2-7 TRBV5-1 CASSKGLAGGLIEQYF TGCGCCAGCAGCAAAGGTCTAGCGGGAGGGCTGATCGAGCAGTACTTC
14 TRBD2 - TRBJ2-2 TRBV29-1 CSVQAGAGTGELFF TGCAGCGTCCAAGCGGGAGCGGGCACCGGGGAGCTGTTTTTT
15 TRBD1 - TRBJ2-5 TRBV9 CASSVEGFGTGRQYF TGTGCCAGCAGCGTAGAGGGGTTTGGGACAGGGCGGCAGTACTTC
12 - - TRBJ1-1 TRBV29-1 CSVKGGGTEAFF TGCAGCGTTAAGGGGGGGGGCACTGAAGCTTTCTTT
13 - - TRBJ1-5 TRBV7-2 CASSFGGREPQHF TGTGCCAGCAGCTTTGGGGGAAGGGAGCCCCAGCATTTT
14 TRBD1 few TRBJ2-3 TRBV7-8 CASSLVTGLDTQYF TGTGCCAGCAGCTTAGTGACAGGGTTAGATACGCAGTATTTT
14 - - TRBJ2-7 TRBV7-8 CASSSQGQLYEQYF TGTGCCAGCAGCTCACAGGGACAACTCTACGAGCAGTACTTC
13 - - TRBJ1-2 TRBV4-3 CASSQDSYYGYTF TGCGCCAGCAGCCAAGACAGCTACTATGGCTACACCTTC
14 TRBD1 few TRBJ1-2 TRBV20-1 CSASAGQAGYGYTF TGCAGTGCCTCTGCAGGACAGGCGGGCTATGGCTACACCTTC
17 - - TRBJ2-1 TRBV28 CASSTPRPGQRGNEQFF TGTGCCAGCAGCACACCCCGCCCGGGACAGCGGGGCAATGAGCAGTTCTTC